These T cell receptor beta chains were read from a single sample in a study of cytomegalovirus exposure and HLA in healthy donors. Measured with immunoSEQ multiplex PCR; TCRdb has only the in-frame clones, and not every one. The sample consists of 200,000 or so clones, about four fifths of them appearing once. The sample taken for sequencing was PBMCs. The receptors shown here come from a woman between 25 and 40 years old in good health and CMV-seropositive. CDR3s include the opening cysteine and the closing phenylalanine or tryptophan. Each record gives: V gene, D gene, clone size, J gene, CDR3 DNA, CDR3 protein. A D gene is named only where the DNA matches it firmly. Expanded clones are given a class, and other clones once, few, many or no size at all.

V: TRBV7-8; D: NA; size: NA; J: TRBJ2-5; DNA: TGTGCCAGCAGCTTTGTTCGGGACTTCGAAGAGACCCAGTACTTC; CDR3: CASSFVRDFEETQYF
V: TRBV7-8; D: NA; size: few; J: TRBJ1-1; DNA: TGTGCCAGCAGCTTAGCGCGTAGCGAAGCTTTCTTT; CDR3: CASSLARSEAFF
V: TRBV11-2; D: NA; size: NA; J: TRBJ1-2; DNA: TGTGCCAGCAGCCCGCTAAGCGGGGCTAACTATGGCTACACCTTC; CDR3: CASSPLSGANYGYTF
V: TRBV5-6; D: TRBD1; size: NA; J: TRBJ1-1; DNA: TGTGCCAGCAGCCTGGACAGGGGCACTGAAGCTTTCTTT; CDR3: CASSLDRGTEAFF
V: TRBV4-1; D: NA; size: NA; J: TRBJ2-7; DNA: TGCGCCAGCAGCCAAGAAGACAGGCGAACCTACGAGCAGTACTTC; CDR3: CASSQEDRRTYEQYF
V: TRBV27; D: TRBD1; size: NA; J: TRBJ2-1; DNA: TGTGCCAGCAGTTTTTCAGGGGGCGCCAAAAGGGAGCAGTTCTTC; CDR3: CASSFSGGAKREQFF
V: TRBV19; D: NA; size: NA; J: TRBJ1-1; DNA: TGTGCCAGTAGTCCCTCCTTGAACACTGAAGCTTTCTTT; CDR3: CASSPSLNTEAFF
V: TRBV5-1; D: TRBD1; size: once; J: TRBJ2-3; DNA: TGCGCCAGCAGCTTGTCGACAGGGTATCGGACAGATACGCAGTATTTT; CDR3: CASSLSTGYRTDTQYF
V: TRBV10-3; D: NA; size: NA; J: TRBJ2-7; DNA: TGTGCCATCAGTGGAAGCGACAGGAGCTCCTACGAGCAGTACTTC; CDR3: CAISGSDRSSYEQYF
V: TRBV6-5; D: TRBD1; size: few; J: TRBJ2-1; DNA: TGTGCCAGCAGTTACTCCGGGACAGGGTTTTACAATGAGCAGTTCTTC; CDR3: CASSYSGTGFYNEQFF
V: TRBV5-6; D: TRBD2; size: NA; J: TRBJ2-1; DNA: TGTGCCAGCAGCTTGGAGGGAAGCGGGAGGGCCGTTGAGCAGTTCTTC; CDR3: CASSLEGSGRAVEQFF
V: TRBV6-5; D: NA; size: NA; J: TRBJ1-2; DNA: TGTGCCAGCAGTTCCCGCCCGGGAGACTATGGCTACACCTTC; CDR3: CASSSRPGDYGYTF
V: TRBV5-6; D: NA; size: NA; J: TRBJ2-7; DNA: TGTGCCAGCAGCTCTTCTAGACGGTACTACGAGCAGTACTTC; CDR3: CASSSSRRYYEQYF
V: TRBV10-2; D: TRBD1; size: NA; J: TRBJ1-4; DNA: TGCGCCAGCTCAGTGAGTAGGACAGGGGTCGAAAAACTGTTTTTT; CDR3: CASSVSRTGVEKLFF
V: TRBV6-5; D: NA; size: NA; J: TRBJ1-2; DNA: TGTGCCAGCAGTTCTTCTACCCTTTATGGCTACACCTTC; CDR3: CASSSSTLYGYTF
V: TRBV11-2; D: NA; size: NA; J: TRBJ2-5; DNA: TGTGCCAGCACCTCCAACCGGGGTAGATGGCAAGAGACCCAGTACTTC; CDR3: CASTSNRGRWQETQYF
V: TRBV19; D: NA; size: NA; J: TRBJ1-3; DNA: TGTGCCAGTATGGGCGCCGGTGCCTCTGGAAACACCATATATTTT; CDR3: CASMGAGASGNTIYF
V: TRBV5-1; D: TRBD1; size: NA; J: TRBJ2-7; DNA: TGCGCCAGCGGCCGGGACAGGCCCCCAGGCCCACCCTACGAGCAGTACTTC; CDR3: CASGRDRPPGPPYEQYF
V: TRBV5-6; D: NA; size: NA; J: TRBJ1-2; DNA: TGTGCCAGCAGCCCCCAGGGTGTTAACTATGGCTACACCTTC; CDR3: CASSPQGVNYGYTF
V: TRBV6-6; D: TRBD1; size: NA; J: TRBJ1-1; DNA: TGTGCCAGCAGCCGTACGGGACAGGGGGAGACTACTGAAGCTTTCTTT; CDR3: CASSRTGQGETTEAFF